The clone carrying this T cell receptor (beta chain) was detected a few times. Its antigen remains unidentified. Only in-frame clones appear in the TCRdb table, and some are missing; sequencing was by immunoSEQ multiplex PCR. The repertoire includes 1,300 to 1,500 clones, 15% to 25% of them detected once, and about 10% sits in the top ten. The CDR3 spans 12 residues. Germline V gene data show CDR1 as ENHRY and CDR2 as SYGVKD. Trimming stripped 2 bases from V and 7 bases from J, with 5 bases between. The data are from a study of T cells in localized non-small cell lung cancer. Study-wide points: Longer overall survival accompanied higher blood T cell density. The study found T cell clonality highest in uninvolved adjacent lung, above tumor.

The source material was lung tumor tissue, sampled before any cancer treatment. The clonotype was recovered from a male donor at least 60 years old with stage I lung adenocarcinoma. The J gene is TRBJ2-2, the V gene TRBV10-3, with a weak D call TRBD2 (5 bases). CDR3 DNA sequence: TGTGCCATCAGTGAGGGGAGCGGGGAGCTGTTTTTT. It is translated as CAISEGSGELFF.